These T cell receptor beta chains were read from a single sample in a study of blood T cells in healthy people across ages. TCRdb reanalysed the 5' RACE reads using MiXCR and keeps one entry per CDR3 protein. The sample has 660,000 or so distinct CDR3 sequences; about 53% are singletons. Material: blood. These receptors came from a man aged 55 to 70 in good health. CDR3s include the opening cysteine and the closing phenylalanine or tryptophan. A D gene is named only where the DNA matches it firmly. Size is omitted from some rows. Given values are once, few, many or a class for expanded clones.

cdr3_nt | cdr3_aa | cdr3_length | j_call | v_call | d_call | clone_size
TGTGCCAGCAGCTCCCCGGCGCGGCAGGGGATCTACGAGCAGTACTTC | CASSSPARQGIYEQYF | 16 | TRBJ2-7 | TRBV7-8 | NA | few
TGTGCCAGCAGTGAAGGCTACGGGCAGTACTTC | CASSEGYGQYF | 11 | TRBJ2-7 | TRBV6-1 | NA | NA
TGCAGCGCCGGGACAGGGGCCTCCTACGAGCAGTACTTC | CSAGTGASYEQYF | 13 | TRBJ2-7 | TRBV29-1 | TRBD1 | many
TGTGCCACACGTCAGGGGGATGTGAATCAGCCCCAGCATTTT | CATRQGDVNQPQHF | 14 | TRBJ1-5 | TRBV2 | TRBD1 | few
TGTGCCACATTTCCCGGGTCCACCGGGGAGCTGTTTTTT | CATFPGSTGELFF | 13 | TRBJ2-2 | TRBV10-3 | NA | NA
TGTGCCAGCAGGGAACGAGGGGTTCAAGAGACCCAGTACTTC | CASRERGVQETQYF | 14 | TRBJ2-5 | TRBV5-6 | NA | NA
TGCAGTGCTTTGGACTTCACAGATACGCAGTATTTT | CSALDFTDTQYF | 12 | TRBJ2-3 | TRBV20-1 | NA | few
TGTGCCATCAGCCCAACCGGGGCCACCTCCTACGAGCAGTACTTC | CAISPTGATSYEQYF | 15 | TRBJ2-7 | TRBV10-3 | NA | few
TGTGCCAGCAGCGTCGGGTGTGGCTACACCTTC | CASSVGCGYTF | 11 | TRBJ1-2 | TRBV12-3/TRBV12-4 | NA | NA
TGTGCCAGCAGCTTGACACCACCCTACGAGCAGTACTTC | CASSLTPPYEQYF | 13 | TRBJ2-7 | TRBV7-9 | NA | NA
TGCAGTGCATTACAGGGAAGCGAGCAGTACTTC | CSALQGSEQYF | 11 | TRBJ2-7 | TRBV20-1 | NA | NA
TGTGCCAGCAGCTTAGGGGGGGCAACCTACGAGCAGTACTTC | CASSLGGATYEQYF | 14 | TRBJ2-7 | TRBV11-2 | NA | many
TGTGCCAGCAGCTTATCCTTTACCGAGGGCTACACCTTC | CASSLSFTEGYTF | 13 | TRBJ1-2 | TRBV7-9 | NA | NA
TGTGCCAGCAGTGTGGGGCAGGGGAACGGGTCGGAGCAGTTCTTC | CASSVGQGNGSEQFF | 15 | TRBJ2-1 | TRBV2 | NA | few
TGCGCCAGCAGCCAAGATGCGTGGGGCGGGGAGCTGTTTTTT | CASSQDAWGGELFF | 14 | TRBJ2-2 | TRBV4-1 | NA | NA
TGCAGTGCCGCAGGGGGCGCGGAGACCCAGTACTTC | CSAAGGAETQYF | 12 | TRBJ2-5 | TRBV20-1 | TRBD1 | few
TGTGCCAGCAGCCAGGATCGGTTTAGGGGTCAAGAGACCCAGTACTTC | CASSQDRFRGQETQYF | 16 | TRBJ2-5 | TRBV4-2 | NA | NA
TGTGCCACCAGCAGAGGACACATTGGGGACCTCACCGGGGAGCTGTTTTTT | CATSRGHIGDLTGELFF | 17 | TRBJ2-2 | TRBV15 | NA | NA
TGCAGTGCTAGAGGGGGGACAGGTAAAGCTGAAGCTTTCTTT | CSARGGTGKAEAFF | 14 | TRBJ1-1 | TRBV20-1 | TRBD1 | NA
TGTGCCAGCAGTCCCCGTAGGCTAGCGGGGGGCTGGCGAGAGACCCAGTACTTC | CASSPRRLAGGWRETQYF | 18 | TRBJ2-5 | TRBV28 | TRBD2 | NA
TGTGCCAGCAGGAGAGCAGGGCCCGAGCAGTACTTC | CASRRAGPEQYF | 12 | TRBJ2-7 | TRBV2 | NA | many
TGTGCCAGCAGCCTCTTACAGGGACCCGGGGAGCTGTTTTTT | CASSLLQGPGELFF | 14 | TRBJ2-2 | TRBV14 | NA | NA
TGTGCCAGCAGCCAAGACCACAGGGCTACATATGGCTACACCTTC | CASSQDHRATYGYTF | 15 | TRBJ1-2 | TRBV3-1 | NA | NA
TGTGCCAGCAGTACCGGACAGAGCAACTATGGCTACACCTTC | CASSTGQSNYGYTF | 14 | TRBJ1-2 | TRBV28 | NA | NA
TGTGCCATCAGCAGACAGGGGGCCGACAATGAGCAGTTCTTC | CAISRQGADNEQFF | 14 | TRBJ2-1 | TRBV10-3 | TRBD1 | NA
TGTGCCAGCAGCCAAATAACGGGGGAGACCCAGTACTTC | CASSQITGETQYF | 13 | TRBJ2-5 | TRBV3-1 | NA | NA
TGTGCCAGCAGTGTTGGCAGGGCGGAACCTGAGCAGTTCTTC | CASSVGRAEPEQFF | 14 | TRBJ2-1 | TRBV28 | NA | NA
TGTGCCAGCAGCTCCACATACGGACTCGTTCTCAATGAGCAGTTCTTC | CASSSTYGLVLNEQFF | 16 | TRBJ2-1 | TRBV7-2 | NA | few
TGCGCCAGCAGCCCGACTGGGAACAGGGAAACTGAAGCTTTCTTT | CASSPTGNRETEAFF | 15 | TRBJ1-1 | TRBV5-1 | NA | NA
TGTGCCAGCAAAGATGCAGGGGGGCAAGCCCAGTACTTC | CASKDAGGQAQYF | 13 | TRBJ2-5 | TRBV6-5 | NA | many
TGTGCCATCAGTGGTGGAGGGAGGGCCGACTACAATGAGCAGTTCTTC | CAISGGGRADYNEQFF | 16 | TRBJ2-1 | TRBV10-3 | TRBD2 | NA
TGTGCCAGCAGCTCGTCCACAGGGGTTGGCTACACCTTC | CASSSSTGVGYTF | 13 | TRBJ1-2 | TRBV7-2 | TRBD1 | few